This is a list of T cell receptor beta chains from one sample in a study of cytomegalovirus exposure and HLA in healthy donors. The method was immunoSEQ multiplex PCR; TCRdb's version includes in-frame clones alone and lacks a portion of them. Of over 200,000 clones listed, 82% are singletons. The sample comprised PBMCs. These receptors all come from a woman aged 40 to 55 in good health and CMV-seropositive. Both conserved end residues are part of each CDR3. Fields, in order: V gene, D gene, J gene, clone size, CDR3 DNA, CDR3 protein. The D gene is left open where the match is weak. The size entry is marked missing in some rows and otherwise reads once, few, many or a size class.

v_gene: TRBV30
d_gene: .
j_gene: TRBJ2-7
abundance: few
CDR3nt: TGTGCCTGGAGTGTAGGAGGCTCTTGGGGGCGTTACGAGCAGTACTTC
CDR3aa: CAWSVGGSWGRYEQYF

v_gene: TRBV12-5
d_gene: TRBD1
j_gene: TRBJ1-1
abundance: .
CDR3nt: TGTGCTAGTGGTTTAATAACAGGGGGCGCGAACACTGAAGCTTTCTTT
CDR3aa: CASGLITGGANTEAFF

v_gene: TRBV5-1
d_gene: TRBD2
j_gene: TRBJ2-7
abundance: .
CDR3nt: TGCGCCAGCAGCGGACTAGCGGGCTACGAGCAGTACTTC
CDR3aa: CASSGLAGYEQYF

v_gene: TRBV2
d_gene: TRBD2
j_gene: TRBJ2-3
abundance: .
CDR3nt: TGTGCCAGCAGTGAAAAGGGGCTAGCGGGCCCGACAGATACGCAGTATTTT
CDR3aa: CASSEKGLAGPTDTQYF

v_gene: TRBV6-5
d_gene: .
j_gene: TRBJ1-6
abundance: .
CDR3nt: TGTGCCAGCAGTGGCGGGACGGTTTCACCCCTCCACTTT
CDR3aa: CASSGGTVSPLHF

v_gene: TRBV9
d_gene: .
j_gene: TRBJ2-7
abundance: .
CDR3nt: TGTGCCAGCAGCGTAGGACTCCTTGACGAGCAGTACTTC
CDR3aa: CASSVGLLDEQYF

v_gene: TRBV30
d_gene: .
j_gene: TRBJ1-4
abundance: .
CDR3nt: TGTGCCTGGAGTGCCCCGGGGGGAAAACTGTTTTTT
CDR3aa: CAWSAPGGKLFF

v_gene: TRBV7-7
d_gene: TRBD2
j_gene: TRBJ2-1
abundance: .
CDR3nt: TGTGCCAGCAGCAGGGGACTAGCGGGAGACAATGAGCAGTTCTTC
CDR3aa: CASSRGLAGDNEQFF

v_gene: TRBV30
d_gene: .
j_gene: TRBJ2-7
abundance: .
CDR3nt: TGTGCCTGGACCCGACAGGTTAACTCCTACGAGCAGTACTTC
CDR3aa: CAWTRQVNSYEQYF

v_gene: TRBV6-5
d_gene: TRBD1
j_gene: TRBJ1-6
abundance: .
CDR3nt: TGTGCCAGCCTTACCGACAGGGCAGGCTCACCCCTCCACTTT
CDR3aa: CASLTDRAGSPLHF

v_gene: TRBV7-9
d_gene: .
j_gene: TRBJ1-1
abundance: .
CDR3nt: TGTGCCAGCAGCTTACTATCAGGGGAGAACACTGAAGCTTTCTTT
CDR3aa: CASSLLSGENTEAFF

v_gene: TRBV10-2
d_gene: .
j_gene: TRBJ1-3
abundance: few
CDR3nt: TGCGCCAGCCTACCAGGGGCTACAGGAAACACCATATATTTT
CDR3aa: CASLPGATGNTIYF

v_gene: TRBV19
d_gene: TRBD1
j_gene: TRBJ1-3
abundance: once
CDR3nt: TGTGCCAGTAGTATAGCCCTCTGGGACAGGGCTGGAAACACCATATATTTT
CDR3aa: CASSIALWDRAGNTIYF

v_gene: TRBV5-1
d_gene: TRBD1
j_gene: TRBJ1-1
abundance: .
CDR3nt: TGCGCCAGCAGCCACGGGACAGGGGGCACTGAAGCTTTCTTT
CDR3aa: CASSHGTGGTEAFF

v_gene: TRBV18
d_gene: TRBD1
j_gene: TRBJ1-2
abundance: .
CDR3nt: TGTGCCAGCTCACCACCGGGACAGTACTATGGCTACACCTTC
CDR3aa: CASSPPGQYYGYTF

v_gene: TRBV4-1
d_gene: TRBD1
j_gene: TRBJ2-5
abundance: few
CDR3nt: TGCGCCAGCAGCCAAGAGGAGACAGGGCAGACCCAGTACTTC
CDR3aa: CASSQEETGQTQYF

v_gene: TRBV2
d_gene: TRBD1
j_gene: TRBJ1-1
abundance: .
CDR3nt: TGTGCCACCGGAGGACAGGGGGGCACTGAAGCTTTCTTT
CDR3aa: CATGGQGGTEAFF

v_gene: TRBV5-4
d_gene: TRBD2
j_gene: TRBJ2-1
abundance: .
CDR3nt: TGTGCCAGCAGCTTTGGGCTAGCGGGAGTCGATGAGCAGTTCTTC
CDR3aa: CASSFGLAGVDEQFF

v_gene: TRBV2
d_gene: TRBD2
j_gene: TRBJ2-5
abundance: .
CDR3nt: TGTGCCAGCAGCGAGGGACTAGCGGAGGCCCAGTACTTC
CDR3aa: CASSEGLAEAQYF

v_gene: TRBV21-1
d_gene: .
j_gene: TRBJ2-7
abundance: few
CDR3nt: TGTGCCAGCAGCAAAGCGAGGGGACTAGTCTCTGCCGAGCAGTACTTC
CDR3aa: CASSKARGLVSAEQYF

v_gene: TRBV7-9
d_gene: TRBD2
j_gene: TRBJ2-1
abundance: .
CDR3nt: TGTGCCAGCAGCCCCCTCAAGATCGAGCGGGGGGGCGCCTACAATGAGCAGTTCTTC
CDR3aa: CASSPLKIERGGAYNEQFF

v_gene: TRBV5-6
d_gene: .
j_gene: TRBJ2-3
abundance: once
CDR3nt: TGTGCCAGCAGCTTCCGCAGGGGTACAGATACGCAGTATTTT
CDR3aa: CASSFRRGTDTQYF

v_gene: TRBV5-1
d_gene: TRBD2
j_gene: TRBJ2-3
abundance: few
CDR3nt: TGCGCCAGCAGCTTCGGGACTAGCGGAGGGGGCACAGATACGCAGTATTTT
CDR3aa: CASSFGTSGGGTDTQYF

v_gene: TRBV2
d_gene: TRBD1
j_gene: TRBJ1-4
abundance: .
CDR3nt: TGTGCCACCTCGAAAACAGGGGTTTTTGAGCTGTTTTTT
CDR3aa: CATSKTGVFELFF

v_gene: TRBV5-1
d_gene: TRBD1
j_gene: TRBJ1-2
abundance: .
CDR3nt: TGCGCCAGCAGCATTGACGGACAGGGAAACTATGGCTACACCTTC
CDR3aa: CASSIDGQGNYGYTF

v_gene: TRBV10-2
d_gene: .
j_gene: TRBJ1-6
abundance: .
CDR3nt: TGCGCCACCTTTAGCGGGTCCTATAATTCACCCCTCCACTTT
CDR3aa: CATFSGSYNSPLHF

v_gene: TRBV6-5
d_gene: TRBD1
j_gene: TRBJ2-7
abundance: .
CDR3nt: TGTGCCAGCAGTAGAGGCAGGGGGAGCGAGCAGTACTTC
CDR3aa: CASSRGRGSEQYF

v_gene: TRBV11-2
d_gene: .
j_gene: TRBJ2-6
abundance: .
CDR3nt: TGTGCCAGCAGCACCCAAGGCGGTGGGGCCAACGTCCTGACTTTC
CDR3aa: CASSTQGGGANVLTF

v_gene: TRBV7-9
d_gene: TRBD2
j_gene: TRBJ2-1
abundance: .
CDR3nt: TGTGCCAGCAGCCCAGGGACTAGCGGAGACAATGAGCAGTTCTTC
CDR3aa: CASSPGTSGDNEQFF

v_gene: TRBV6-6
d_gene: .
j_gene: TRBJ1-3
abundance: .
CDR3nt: TGTGCCAGCACTTCAGGATTCTCTGGAAACACCATATATTTT
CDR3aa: CASTSGFSGNTIYF

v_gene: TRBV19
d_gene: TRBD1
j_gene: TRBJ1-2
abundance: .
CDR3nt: TGTGCCAGTAGTATATCGCATGACAGGGCAACTGGCTACACCTTC
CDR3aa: CASSISHDRATGYTF

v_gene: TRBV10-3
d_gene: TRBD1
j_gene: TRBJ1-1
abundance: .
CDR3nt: TGTGCCATCAGTTATACGGGACAGAGAAACACTGAAGCTTTCTTT
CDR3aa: CAISYTGQRNTEAFF

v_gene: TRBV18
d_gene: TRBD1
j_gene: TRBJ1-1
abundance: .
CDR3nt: TGTGCCAGCTCATTCCGGGACAGGGGGGACACTGAAGCTTTCTTT
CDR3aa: CASSFRDRGDTEAFF

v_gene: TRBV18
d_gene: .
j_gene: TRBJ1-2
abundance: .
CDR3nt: TGTGCCAGCTCACCACCGGAAGGGAGTACGGGATACACCTTC
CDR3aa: CASSPPEGSTGYTF

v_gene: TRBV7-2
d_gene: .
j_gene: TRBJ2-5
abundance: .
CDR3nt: TGTGCCAGCAGCTCCCCTGGAGGGCCGAGGCAAGAGACCCAGTACTTC
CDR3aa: CASSSPGGPRQETQYF

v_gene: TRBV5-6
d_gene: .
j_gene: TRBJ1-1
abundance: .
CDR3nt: TGTGCCAGCAGCTTGGCTCGGGGGGTGGCTGAAGCTTTCTTT
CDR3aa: CASSLARGVAEAFF

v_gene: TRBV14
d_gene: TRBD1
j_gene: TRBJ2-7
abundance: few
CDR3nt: TGTGCCAGCAGCCCCTTCGGATGGACAGGGGGCGTAGGATCCTACGAGCAGTACTTC
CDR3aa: CASSPFGWTGGVGSYEQYF

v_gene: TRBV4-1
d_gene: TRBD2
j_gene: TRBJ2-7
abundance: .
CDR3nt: TGCGCCAGCAGCCAAGTGGGGCTAGCGGGTTCCTACGAGCAGTACTTC
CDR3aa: CASSQVGLAGSYEQYF

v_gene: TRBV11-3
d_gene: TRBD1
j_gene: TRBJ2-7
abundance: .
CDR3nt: TGTGCCAGCAGCGTTAGGGACAGTTCTACCTACGAGCAGTACTTC
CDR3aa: CASSVRDSSTYEQYF

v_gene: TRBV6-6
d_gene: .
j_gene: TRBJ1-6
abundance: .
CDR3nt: TGTGCCAGCAGTTACCGCCAGGGCAATTCACCCCTCCACTTT
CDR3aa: CASSYRQGNSPLHF

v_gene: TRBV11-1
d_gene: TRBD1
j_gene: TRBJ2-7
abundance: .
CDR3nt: TGTGCCAGCAGCCTCGGACAGGGGGCAACCCACGAGCAGTACTTC
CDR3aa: CASSLGQGATHEQYF